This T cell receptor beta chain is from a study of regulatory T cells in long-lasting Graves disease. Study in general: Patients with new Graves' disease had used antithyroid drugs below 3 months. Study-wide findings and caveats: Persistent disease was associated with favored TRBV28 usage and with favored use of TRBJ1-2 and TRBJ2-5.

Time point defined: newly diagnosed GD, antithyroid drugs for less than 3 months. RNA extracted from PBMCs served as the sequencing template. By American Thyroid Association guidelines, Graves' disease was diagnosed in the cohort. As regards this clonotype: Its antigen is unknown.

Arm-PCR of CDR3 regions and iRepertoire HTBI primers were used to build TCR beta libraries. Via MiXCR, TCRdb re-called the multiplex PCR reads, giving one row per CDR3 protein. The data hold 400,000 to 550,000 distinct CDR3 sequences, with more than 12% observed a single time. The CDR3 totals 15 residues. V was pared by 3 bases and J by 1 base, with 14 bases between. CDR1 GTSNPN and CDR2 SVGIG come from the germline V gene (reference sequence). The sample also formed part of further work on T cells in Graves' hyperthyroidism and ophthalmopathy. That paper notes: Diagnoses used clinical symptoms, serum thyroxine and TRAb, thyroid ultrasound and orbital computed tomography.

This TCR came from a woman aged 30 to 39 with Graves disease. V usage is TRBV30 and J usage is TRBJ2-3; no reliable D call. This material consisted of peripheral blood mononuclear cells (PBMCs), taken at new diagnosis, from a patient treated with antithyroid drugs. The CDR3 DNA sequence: TGTGCCTGGAGCGGTGACGGGTTCCGCACAGATACGCAGTATTTT. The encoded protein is CAWSGDGFRTDTQYF.